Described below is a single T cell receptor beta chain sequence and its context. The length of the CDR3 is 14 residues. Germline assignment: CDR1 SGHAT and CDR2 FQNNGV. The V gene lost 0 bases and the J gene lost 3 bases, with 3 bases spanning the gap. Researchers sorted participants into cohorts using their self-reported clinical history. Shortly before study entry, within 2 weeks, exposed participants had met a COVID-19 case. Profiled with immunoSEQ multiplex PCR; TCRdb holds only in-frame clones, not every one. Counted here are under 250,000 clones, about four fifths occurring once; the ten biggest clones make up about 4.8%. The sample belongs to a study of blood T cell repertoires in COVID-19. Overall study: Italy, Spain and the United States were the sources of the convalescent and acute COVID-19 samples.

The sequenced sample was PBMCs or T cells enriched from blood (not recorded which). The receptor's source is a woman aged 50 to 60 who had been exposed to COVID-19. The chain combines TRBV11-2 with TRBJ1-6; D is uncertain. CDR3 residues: CASSLDGYNSPLHF. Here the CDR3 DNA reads TGTGCCAGCAGCTTAGACGGCTATAATTCACCCCTCCACTTT.